These T cell receptor beta chains were read from a single sample in a study of blood T cell repertoires in COVID-19. TCRdb keeps only in-frame clones here, not all; method: immunoSEQ multiplex PCR. Altogether 300,000 to 350,000 clones are present, approximately 84% being singletons, with the ten largest covering approximately 1%. Material for sequencing was PBMCs or T cells enriched from blood (not recorded which). The receptor source for this set is a woman younger than 45 who had recovered from COVID-19. CDR3s leave out the opening cysteine and the closing phenylalanine or tryptophan. Each record gives: J gene, V gene, CDR3 protein.

J gene: TRBJ1-3
V gene: TRBV5-5
CDR3 protein: ASSLSPGSDTIY

J gene: TRBJ2-3
V gene: TRBV7-2
CDR3 protein: ASSLGQGAVTDTQY

J gene: TRBJ2-5
V gene: TRBV27
CDR3 protein: ASSLYESETQY

J gene: TRBJ2-3
V gene: TRBV5-1
CDR3 protein: ASSLTSGAVDTQY

J gene: TRBJ1-5
V gene: TRBV6-5
CDR3 protein: ASTERGGNQPQH

J gene: TRBJ2-7
V gene: TRBV24-1
CDR3 protein: ATSDRGTGPLEQY

J gene: TRBJ2-7
V gene: TRBV7-2
CDR3 protein: ASSFRDSTYEQY

J gene: TRBJ1-2
V gene: TRBV12-3/TRBV12-4
CDR3 protein: ASTPGPSGYT

J gene: TRBJ1-6
V gene: TRBV10-2
CDR3 protein: ASRTGANSPLH

J gene: TRBJ2-7
V gene: TRBV29-1
CDR3 protein: SVGTGQAYEQY

J gene: TRBJ2-7
V gene: TRBV30
CDR3 protein: AWSTGVYEQY

J gene: TRBJ1-6
V gene: TRBV5-8
CDR3 protein: ASSLIGSSYNSPLH

J gene: TRBJ2-1
V gene: TRBV15
CDR3 protein: ATSRDLIGGGNYNEQF

J gene: TRBJ2-3
V gene: TRBV7-9
CDR3 protein: ASSPVRTGSDTQY

J gene: TRBJ2-5
V gene: TRBV3-1/TRBV3-2
CDR3 protein: ASSPRGGDQETQY

J gene: TRBJ1-6
V gene: TRBV6-5
CDR3 protein: ASSYTQGNSPLH

J gene: TRBJ2-5
V gene: TRBV30
CDR3 protein: AWETGQGETQY